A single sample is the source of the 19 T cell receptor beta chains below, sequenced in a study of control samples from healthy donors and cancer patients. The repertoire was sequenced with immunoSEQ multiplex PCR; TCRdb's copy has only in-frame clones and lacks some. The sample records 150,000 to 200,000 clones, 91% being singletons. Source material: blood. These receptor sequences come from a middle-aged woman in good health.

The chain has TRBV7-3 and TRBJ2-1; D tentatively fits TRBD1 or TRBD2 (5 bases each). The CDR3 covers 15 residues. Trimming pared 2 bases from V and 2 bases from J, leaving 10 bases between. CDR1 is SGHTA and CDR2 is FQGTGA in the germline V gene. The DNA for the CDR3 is TGTGCCAGCAGCTTACGGGACGGGGCCTACAATGAGCAGTTCTTC. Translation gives CASSLRDGAYNEQFF.

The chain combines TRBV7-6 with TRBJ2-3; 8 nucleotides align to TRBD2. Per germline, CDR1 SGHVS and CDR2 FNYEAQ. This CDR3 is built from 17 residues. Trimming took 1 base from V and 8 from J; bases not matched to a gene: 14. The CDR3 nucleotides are TGTGCCAGCAGCTTAGAACGGGGGGGCGACAGTGCGACTACGCAGTATTTT. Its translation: CASSLERGGDSATTQYF.

Here the CDR3 reads CASSTGLAGVTGELFF. DNA for the CDR3: TGTGCCAGCTCAACGGGACTAGCGGGAGTCACCGGGGAGCTGTTTTTT. The V call is TRBV18, the J call TRBJ2-2, with 14 bases aligning to TRBD2. Germline V gives CDR1 KGHSH, CDR2 LQKENI. The CDR3 extends over 16 amino acids. Trimming removed 5 bases from V and 4 bases from J; junction bases left unmatched: 3.

The DNA of the CDR3 is TGTGCCAGCAGTTTATCGGAGTCTAACTCTGGAAACACCATATATTTT. Residues: CASSLSESNSGNTIYF. The V call is TRBV27, the J call TRBJ1-3, with unresolved D. Germline CDR1 MNHEY, CDR2 SMNVEV (reference sequence). V was shortened by 0 bases and J by 0 bases, with 9 bases between the two germline ends. The CDR3 sequence is 16 residues long.

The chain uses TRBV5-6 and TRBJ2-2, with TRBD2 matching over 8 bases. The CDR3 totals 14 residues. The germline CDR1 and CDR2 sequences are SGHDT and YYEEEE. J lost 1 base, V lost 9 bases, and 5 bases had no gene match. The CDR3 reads CATSAGGNTGELFF. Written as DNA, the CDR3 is TGTGCCACCTCCGCGGGGGGGAACACCGGGGAGCTGTTTTTT.

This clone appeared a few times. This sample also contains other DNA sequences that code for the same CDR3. CDR3 nucleotide sequence: TGTGCCAGCAGTTCGGGGGCTTACAATGAGCAGTTCTTC. Protein: CASSSGAYNEQFF. This chain connects TRBV28 to TRBJ2-1; D is possibly TRBD1 or TRBD2 (6 bases each). CDR3 length: 13 amino acids. Germline loops: CDR1 MDHEN, CDR2 SYDVKM. Trimming cost V 4 bases and J 4 bases, with 8 bases left between them.

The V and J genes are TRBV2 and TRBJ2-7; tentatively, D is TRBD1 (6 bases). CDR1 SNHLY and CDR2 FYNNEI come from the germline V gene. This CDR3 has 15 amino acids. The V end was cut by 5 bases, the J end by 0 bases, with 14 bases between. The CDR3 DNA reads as TGTGCCAGCAGTCTAGGACAGTCTAGCTCCTACGAGCAGTACTTC. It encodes CASSLGQSSSYEQYF.

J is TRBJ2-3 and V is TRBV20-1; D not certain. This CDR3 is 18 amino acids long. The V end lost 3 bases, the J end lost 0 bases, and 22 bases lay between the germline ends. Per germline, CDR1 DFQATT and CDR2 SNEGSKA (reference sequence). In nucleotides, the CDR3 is TGCAGTGCTAGTCCCTCCCGAGGCCAGCTTACTAGCACAGATACGCAGTATTTT. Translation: CSASPSRGQLTSTDTQYF.

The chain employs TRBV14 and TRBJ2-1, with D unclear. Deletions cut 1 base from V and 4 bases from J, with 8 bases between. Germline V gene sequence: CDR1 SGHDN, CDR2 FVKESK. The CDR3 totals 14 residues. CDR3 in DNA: TGTGCCAGCAGCCAAGGGTGGGTTTACAATGAGCAGTTCTTC. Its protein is CASSQGWVYNEQFF.

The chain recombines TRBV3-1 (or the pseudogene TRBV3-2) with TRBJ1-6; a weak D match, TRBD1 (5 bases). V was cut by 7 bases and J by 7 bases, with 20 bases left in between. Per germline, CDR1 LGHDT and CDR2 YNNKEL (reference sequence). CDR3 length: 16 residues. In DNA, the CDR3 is TGTGCCAGCACCCGAAGCGGGGCGATACGGAATTCACCCCTCCACTTT. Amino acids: CASTRSGAIRNSPLHF.

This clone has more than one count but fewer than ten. The CDR3 here is CASSRPYYGEGEFF. As DNA, the CDR3 is TGCGCCAGCAGTCGCCCCTACTACGGGGAGGGGGAGTTCTTC. This chain joins TRBV4-1 and TRBJ2-1; the D gene is possibly TRBD2 (7 bases). This CDR3 spans 14 amino acids. The V end was cut by 6 bases, the J end by 14 bases, with 23 bases between. CDR1 and CDR2 (germline): MGHRA, YSYEKL.

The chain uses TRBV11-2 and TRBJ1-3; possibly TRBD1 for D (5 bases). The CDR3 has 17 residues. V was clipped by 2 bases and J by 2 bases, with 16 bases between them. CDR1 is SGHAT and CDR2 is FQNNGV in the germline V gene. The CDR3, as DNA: TGTGCCAGCAGCTTATGGTCGATGGAGGGGCCTGGAAACACCATATATTTT. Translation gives CASSLWSMEGPGNTIYF. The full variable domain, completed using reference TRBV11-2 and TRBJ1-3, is EAGVAQSPRYKIIEKRQSVAFWCNPISGHATLYWYQQILGQGPKLLIQFQNNGVVDDSQLPKDRFSAERLKGVDSTLKIQPAKLEDSAVYLCASSLWSMEGPGNTIYFGEGSWLTVV.

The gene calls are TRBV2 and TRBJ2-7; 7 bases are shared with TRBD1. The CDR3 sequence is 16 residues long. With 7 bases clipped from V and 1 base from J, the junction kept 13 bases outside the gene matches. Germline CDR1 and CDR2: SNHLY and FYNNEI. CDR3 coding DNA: TGTGCCAGCACCTTGAACCGGGACAGTTTATCCTACGAGCAGTACTTC. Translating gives CASTLNRDSLSYEQYF. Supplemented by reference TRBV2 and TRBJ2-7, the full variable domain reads EPEVTQTPSHQVTQMGQEVILRCVPISNHLYFYWYRQILGQKVEFLVSFYNNEISEKSEIFDDQFSVERPDGSNFTLKIRSTKLEDSAMYFCASTLNRDSLSYEQYFGPGTRLTVT.

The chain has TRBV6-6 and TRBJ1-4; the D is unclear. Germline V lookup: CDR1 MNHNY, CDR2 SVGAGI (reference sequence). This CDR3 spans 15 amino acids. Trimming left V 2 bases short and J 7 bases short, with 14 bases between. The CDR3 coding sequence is TGTGCCAGCAGTTACGGAGGCCGCGGGTCTGAAAAACTGTTTTTT. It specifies CASSYGGRGSEKLFF.

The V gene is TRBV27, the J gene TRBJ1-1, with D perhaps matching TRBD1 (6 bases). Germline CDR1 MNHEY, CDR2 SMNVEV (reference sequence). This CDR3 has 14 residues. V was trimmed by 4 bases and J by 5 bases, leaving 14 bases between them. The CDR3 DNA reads TGTGCCAGCAGTTGGGCAGGGGAGATTACTGAAGCTTTCTTT. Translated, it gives CASSWAGEITEAFF.

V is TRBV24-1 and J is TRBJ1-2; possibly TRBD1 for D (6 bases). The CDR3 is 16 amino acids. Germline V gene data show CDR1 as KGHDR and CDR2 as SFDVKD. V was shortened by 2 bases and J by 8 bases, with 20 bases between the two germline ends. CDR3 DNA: TGTGCCACCAGTGATTCTTCGACAGGACCATTCGACGGCTACACCTTC. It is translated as CATSDSSTGPFDGYTF.

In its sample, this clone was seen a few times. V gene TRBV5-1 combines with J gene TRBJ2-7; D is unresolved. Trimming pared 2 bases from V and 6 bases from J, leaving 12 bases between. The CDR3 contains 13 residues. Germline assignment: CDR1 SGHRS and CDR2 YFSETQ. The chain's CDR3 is CASSLEVTGEQYF. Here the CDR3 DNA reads TGCGCCAGCAGCTTAGAGGTAACGGGCGAGCAGTACTTC. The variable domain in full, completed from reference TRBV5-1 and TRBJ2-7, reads KAGVTQTPRYLIKTRGQQVTLSCSPISGHRSVSWYQQTPGQGLQFLFEYFSETQRNKGNFPGRFSGRQFSNSRSEMNVSTLELGDSALYLCASSLEVTGEQYFGPGTRLTVT.

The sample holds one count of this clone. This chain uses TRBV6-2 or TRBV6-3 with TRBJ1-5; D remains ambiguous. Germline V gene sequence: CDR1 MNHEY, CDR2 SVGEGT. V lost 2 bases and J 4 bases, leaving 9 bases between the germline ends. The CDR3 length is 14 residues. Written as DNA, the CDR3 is TGTGCCAGCAGTTACCTTACAGTGAATCAGCCCCAGCATTTT. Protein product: CASSYLTVNQPQHF.

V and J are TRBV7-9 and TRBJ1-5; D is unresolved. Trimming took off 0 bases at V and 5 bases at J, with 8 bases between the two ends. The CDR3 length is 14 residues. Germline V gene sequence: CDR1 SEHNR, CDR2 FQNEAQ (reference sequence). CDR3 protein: CASSLAGVDQPQHF. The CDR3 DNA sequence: TGTGCCAGCAGCTTAGCCGGAGTTGATCAGCCCCAGCATTTT.